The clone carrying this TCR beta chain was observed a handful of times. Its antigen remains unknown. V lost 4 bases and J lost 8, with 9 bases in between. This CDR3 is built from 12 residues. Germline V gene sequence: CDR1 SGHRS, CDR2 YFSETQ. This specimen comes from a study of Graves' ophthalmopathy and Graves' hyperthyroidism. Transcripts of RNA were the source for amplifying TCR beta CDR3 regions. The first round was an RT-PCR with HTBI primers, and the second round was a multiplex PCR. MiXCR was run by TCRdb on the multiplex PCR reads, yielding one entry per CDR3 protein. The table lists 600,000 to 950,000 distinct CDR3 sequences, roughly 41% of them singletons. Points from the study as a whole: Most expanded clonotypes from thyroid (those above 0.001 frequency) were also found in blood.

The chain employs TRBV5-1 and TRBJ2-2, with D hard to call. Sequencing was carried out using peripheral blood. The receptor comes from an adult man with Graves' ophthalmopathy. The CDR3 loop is CASSNPPGELFF. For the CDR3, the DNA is TGCGCCAGCAGCAATCCACCGGGGGAGCTGTTTTTT.